The 18 T cell receptor beta chains given below trace back to one sample, sequenced in a study of blood T cell repertoires in COVID-19. Data came from immunoSEQ multiplex PCR; TCRdb stores just in-frame clones and leaves some out. The profile shows fewer than 250,000 clones, under 85% of them singletons. The sequenced material came from PBMCs or T cells enriched from blood (not recorded which). All receptors come from a man aged 55 to 69 who had recovered from COVID-19.

This chain links TRBV6-5 with TRBJ1-3; 8 bases map to TRBD1. CDR1 is MNHEY, CDR2 SVGAGI, per germline. V was clipped by 6 bases and J by 8 bases; unmatched bases: 6. The CDR3 is made up of 13 amino acids. CDR3 in DNA: TGTGCCAGCAGAAGACAGGGGTTAGACACCATATATTTT. Encoded protein: CASRRQGLDTIYF.

The chain has TRBV5-1 and TRBJ2-2; D remains ambiguous. The CDR3 covers 14 residues. V lost 4 bases and J lost 7, with 14 bases in between. Germline V gives CDR1 SGHRS, CDR2 YFSETQ. CDR3 nucleotides: TGCGCCAGCAGCCCCATTACCAGGAACGGGGAGCTGTTTTTT. It yields the protein CASSPITRNGELFF.

The chain has TRBV2 and TRBJ1-2; 7 bases are shared with TRBD1. The CDR3 is 13 amino acids. The germline V gene has CDR1 SNHLY and CDR2 FYNNEI. The V gene end was trimmed by 9 bases and the J gene end by 5 bases; junction bases not matched to a gene: 9. CDR3: CASRTGLTYGYTF. The CDR3 coding sequence is TGTGCCAGTCGGACAGGTTTAACTTATGGCTACACCTTC. The variable domain in full, with the rest retrieved from reference TRBV2 and TRBJ1-2, is EPEVTQTPSHQVTQMGQEVILRCVPISNHLYFYWYRQILGQKVEFLVSFYNNEISEKSEIFDDQFSVERPDGSNFTLKIRSTKLEDSAMYFCASRTGLTYGYTFGSGTRLTVV.

This chain joins TRBV7-2 and TRBJ1-4, with a possible D match to TRBD1 (5 bases). Trimming left V 1 base short and J 8 bases short, with 8 bases between. Germline V gene lookup returns CDR1 SGHTA and CDR2 FQGNSA. The CDR3 totals 13 residues. CDR3 in DNA: TGTGCCAGCAGCTTAGGGGGCCGGGAAAAACTGTTTTTT. It encodes CASSLGGREKLFF.

The chain has TRBV30 and TRBJ1-1, with D maybe TRBD1 (6 bases). V was shortened by 3 bases and J by 0 bases, with 20 bases between the two germline ends. The CDR3 contains 17 residues. The V gene's germline CDR1 is GTSNPN and CDR2 SVGIG (reference sequence). The CDR3 sequence is CAWRSRRGQPMNTEAFF. In nucleotides, the CDR3 is TGTGCCTGGAGGTCAAGGCGCGGACAGCCTATGAACACTGAAGCTTTCTTT.

The chain employs TRBV5-5 and TRBJ1-3, with TRBD1 matching 12 bases. This CDR3 spans 16 amino acids. With V trimmed by 3 bases and J by 8 bases, 9 bases remained unmatched. CDR1 is SGHKS, CDR2 YYEKEE, per germline (reference sequence). CDR3 nucleotide sequence: TGTGCCAGCAGCTCAACCCCGGGACAGGGGGCTTACACCATATATTTT. Translating it yields CASSSTPGQGAYTIYF.

This clone was seen once. The chain has TRBV15 and TRBJ2-2; 9 positions match TRBD1. V was pared by 3 bases and J by 7 bases, with 3 bases of the junction left unmatched. CDR3 length: 14 amino acids. Per germline, CDR1 LNHNV and CDR2 YYDKDF (reference sequence). CDR3: CATSRDRGNGELFF. Written as DNA, the CDR3 is TGTGCCACCAGCAGGGACAGGGGTAACGGGGAGCTGTTTTTT.

The chain employs TRBV2 and TRBJ2-7, with D possibly being TRBD1 (7 bases). Germline loops: CDR1 SNHLY, CDR2 FYNNEI. The CDR3 runs to 13 residues. V lost 7 bases and J lost 3, with 13 bases in between. CDR3 in DNA: TGTGCCAGCACAGGGGGGTCCAGCTACGAGCAGTACTTC. Its protein is CASTGGSSYEQYF. Based on the CDR3 plus reference TRBV2 and TRBJ2-7, the full variable domain is EPEVTQTPSHQVTQMGQEVILRCVPISNHLYFYWYRQILGQKVEFLVSFYNNEISEKSEIFDDQFSVERPDGSNFTLKIRSTKLEDSAMYFCASTGGSSYEQYFGPGTRLTVT.

The gene calls are TRBV7-8 and TRBJ2-3; D ambiguous. CDR3 size: 14 residues. CDR1 and CDR2 (germline): SGHVS, FQNEAQ. Trimming took off 1 base at V and 0 bases at J, with 5 bases between the two ends. This chain's CDR3 is CASSLGYSTDTQYF. The CDR3 DNA reads TGTGCCAGCAGCTTAGGCTATAGCACAGATACGCAGTATTTT.

The rearrangement uses TRBV5-1 and TRBJ2-6; TRBD1 is a possible D gene (6 bases). The germline gives CDR1 SGHRS, CDR2 YFSETQ. V lost 0 bases and J lost 15, with 16 bases in between. The length of the CDR3 is 14 residues. CDR3 bases: TGCGCCAGCAGCTTGGAGGCAGGGGCCAGAACCCTGACTTTC. Protein sequence: CASSLEAGARTLTF. The variable domain in full, completed from reference TRBV5-1 and TRBJ2-6, reads KAGVTQTPRYLIKTRGQQVTLSCSPISGHRSVSWYQQTPGQGLQFLFEYFSETQRNKGNFPGRFSGRQFSNSRSEMNVSTLELGDSALYLCASSLEAGARTLTFGAGSRLTVL.

The table lists this clone with a count of one. The rearrangement joins TRBV24-1 to TRBJ2-1, with TRBD1 matching 7 bases. Unmatched junction bases numbered 4, after V lost 3 bases and J lost 0 bases. This CDR3 spans 16 amino acids. Germline lookup yields CDR1 KGHDR and CDR2 SFDVKD. CDR3 DNA sequence: TGTGCCACCAGTGATCAACACAGGGGCTCCTACAATGAGCAGTTCTTC. Residues: CATSDQHRGSYNEQFF.

J is TRBJ1-1 and V is TRBV5-4, with 7 nucleotides matching TRBD1. Germline lookup yields CDR1 SGHNT and CDR2 YYREEE (reference sequence). The CDR3 runs 16 residues. V lost 4 bases to trimming and J lost 1 base; unmatched junction nucleotides: 10. The CDR3: CASSPGTAKGNTEAFF. CDR3 nucleotides: TGTGCCAGCAGCCCGGGGACAGCGAAAGGGAACACTGAAGCTTTCTTT.

This rearrangement joins TRBV28 to TRBJ1-1, with TRBD1 identical over 7 bases. J lost 11 bases, V lost 6 bases, and 12 bases had no gene match. There are 13 residues in the CDR3. Germline CDR1 is MDHEN and CDR2 is SYDVKM. The chain's CDR3 is CASSGSDRVGAFF. The CDR3 bases are TGTGCCAGCAGCGGATCCGACAGGGTTGGGGCTTTCTTT.

The rearrangement links TRBV28 to TRBJ2-1; 8 bases agree with TRBD2. The J segment lost 9 bases and the V segment lost 5 bases, leaving 18 bases of the junction unmatched. From germline, CDR1 is MDHEN and CDR2 SYDVKM. The CDR3 is made up of 17 amino acids. This chain's CDR3 is CASSRTGTSFRLPEQFF. Written as DNA, the CDR3 is TGTGCCAGCAGTCGGACCGGGACTAGTTTTCGGTTACCTGAGCAGTTCTTC.

The rearrangement joins TRBV11-2 to TRBJ2-7, with 7 nucleotides matching TRBD2. The CDR3 loop spans 16 amino acids. Germline loops: CDR1 SGHAT, CDR2 FQNNGV. Trimming at V came to 5 bases and at J to 3 bases, leaving 13 bases not matched to a gene. The CDR3 nucleotides are TGTGCCAGCAGCCTACAGCGTCCCCGCGGGAGCTACGAGCAGTACTTC. This translates into CASSLQRPRGSYEQYF.

V gene TRBV7-6 combines with J gene TRBJ1-1; D is ambiguous. Trimming cost V 0 bases and J 4 bases, with 6 bases left between them. The length of the CDR3 is 13 residues. CDR1 and CDR2 from the germline V gene are SGHVS and FNYEAQ. The CDR3 reads CASSLAVATEAFF. CDR3 in DNA: TGTGCCAGCAGCTTAGCGGTGGCCACTGAAGCTTTCTTT.

The genes are TRBV7-2 and TRBJ2-3; D perhaps matches TRBD1 (6 bases). V gave up 5 bases and J gave up 0 bases, with 12 bases separating them. This CDR3 contains 15 residues. CDR1 SGHTA and CDR2 FQGNSA come from the germline V gene. The CDR3 DNA sequence: TGTGCCAGCAGCGCCGACAGGAGAAGCACAGATACGCAGTATTTT. Residues: CASSADRRSTDTQYF.

The chain links TRBV5-1 to TRBJ1-1, with 7 bases aligning to TRBD1. There are 14 residues in the CDR3. CDR1 is SGHRS and CDR2 is YFSETQ in the germline V gene. V was clipped by 4 bases and J by 3 bases; unmatched bases: 6. The CDR3 spells CASSLHRGHTEAFF. DNA for the CDR3: TGCGCCAGCAGCCTTCACAGGGGACACACTGAAGCTTTCTTT.